The entry that follows covers one T cell receptor beta chain sequence. Antigen specificity is unknown. Time point indicated: baseline pretreatment blood. Indicated treatment: 15 Gy SBRT to primary tumor, nephrectomy 4 weeks later. After SBRT, blood was collected at 2 and 4 weeks, plus baseline. The tumor was a clear cell renal cell carcinoma. These data originate in a study of radiation and T cells in renal cell carcinoma. Study as a whole: Nephrectomy followed 15 Gy stereotactic body radiation by 4 weeks. Study observations and caveats: From baseline, blood top tumor clonotypes peaked at 2 weeks post-radiation.

CDR3 size: 16 residues. Germline CDR1 and CDR2: MNHNY and SVGAGI (reference sequence). The V end lost 7 bases, the J end lost 0 bases, and 18 bases lay between the germline ends. Assay: immunoSEQ multiplex PCR; the TCRdb copy retains only in-frame clones and omits some. This sample has about 130,000 clones, with about four fifths found just once. The sample was blood, taken from a patient whose treatment included radiotherapy and nephrectomy. This clonotype was sampled from a woman aged 60-75 years with renal cell carcinoma. The chain employs TRBV6-6 and TRBJ1-1; D unclear. The CDR3 region has the DNA TGTGCCAGCACCCGACTGTCAGGACCCATGAACACTGAAGCTTTCTTT. Amino acids: CASTRLSGPMNTEAFF.